This T cell receptor beta chain was obtained from a study of blood T cell repertoires in COVID-19. About the research overall: Material from acute and convalescent COVID-19 was sourced from the United States, Italy and Spain.

Original analysis: Amplification of reference gene primers was used by the study to estimate nucleated cell counts. Using immunoSEQ multiplex PCR, the repertoire was profiled, and TCRdb retains in-frame clones only, with some absent. The V and J calls and the clone size are those of that table, but D and trimming were determined from the DNA. The data contain roughly 380,000 clones, about 89% of them seen just once; the ten biggest clones take up 1.5% to 1.7%. With respect to this clone: An end of the junction differs from the germline gene, which may be a read error.

This receptor was obtained from a middle-aged woman with COVID-19, enrolled during active disease. Sequencing was performed on peripheral blood.

The CDR3 region has the DNA TGTGCTAGCAGCTTAGGCTCCTCGGGAACCGGGGAGCTGTTTTTT. This gives the protein CASSLGSSGTGELFF. The rearrangement joins TRBV7-7 to TRBJ2-2; D might be TRBD2 (5 bases). CDR1 and CDR2 from the germline V gene are SSHAT and FNYEAQ (reference sequence). The CDR3 has 15 amino acids.